A single sample gave rise to the 13 T cell receptor beta chains below, sequenced in a study of blood T cell repertoires in COVID-19. Clones were read by immunoSEQ multiplex PCR, and TCRdb kept only the in-frame ones, dropping some. This table has some 320,000 clones, about 89% appearing once. The sequenced material came from peripheral blood. Receptors originate from a woman in her fifties or sixties who had recovered from COVID-19.

The rearrangement joins TRBV28 to TRBJ1-4; no definite D call. CDR3 length: 13 residues. CDR1 MDHEN and CDR2 SYDVKM come from the germline V gene. The germline V and J ends were trimmed by 4 bases and 8 bases, with 11 bases remaining between them. CDR3 loop: CASSWPPGEKLFF. As DNA, the CDR3 is TGTGCCAGCAGTTGGCCGCCGGGAGAAAAACTGTTTTTT.

V and J are TRBV28 and TRBJ2-3; TRBD2 matches 14 bases. Germline CDR1 and CDR2: MDHEN and SYDVKM. This CDR3 comprises 16 residues. Trimming at V came to 6 bases and at J to 6 bases, leaving 8 bases not matched to a gene. The CDR3 nucleotides are TGTGCCAGCAGCCCACGACTAGCGGGGGGGCTTGATACGCAGTATTTT. This encodes CASSPRLAGGLDTQYF.

The rearrangement uses TRBV5-4 and TRBJ2-1; possible D gene TRBD2, 6 bases. The V gene lost 0 bases and the J gene lost 3 bases, with 10 bases spanning the gap. CDR3 length: 15 residues. Germline loops: CDR1 SGHNT, CDR2 YYREEE (reference sequence). In DNA, the CDR3 is TGTGCCAGCAGCTTGGAGACTAGTATCTACAATGAGCAGTTCTTC. Translation: CASSLETSIYNEQFF.

J is TRBJ2-7 and V is TRBV11-2, with D hard to call. Germline V gene sequence: CDR1 SGHAT, CDR2 FQNNGV. CDR3 length: 13 amino acids. V was pared by 1 base and J by 5 bases, with 9 bases between. The CDR3 nucleotides are TGTGCCAGCAGCTTAGGAAACAACAACGAGCAGTACTTC. Residues: CASSLGNNNEQYF.

The chain joins TRBV7-3 to TRBJ2-3, with TRBD2 matching over 7 bases. Germline V gives CDR1 SGHTA, CDR2 FQGTGA. The CDR3 sequence is 17 residues long. After removal of 6 bases from V and 4 bases from J, the junction contained 16 bases not matched to a gene. The CDR3: CASSLRTSLDVPDTQYF. The CDR3 nucleotides are TGTGCCAGCAGTTTGCGGACTAGTTTGGATGTCCCAGATACGCAGTATTTT. Together with reference TRBV7-3 and TRBJ2-3, the CDR3 gives the full variable domain: GAGVSQTPSNKVTEKGKYVELRCDPISGHTALYWYRQSLGQGPEFLIYFQGTGAADDSGLPNDRFFAVRPEGSVSTLKIQRTERGDSAVYLCASSLRTSLDVPDTQYFGPGTRLTVL.

The J gene is TRBJ1-5, the V gene TRBV10-3, with D possibly being TRBD1 (6 bases). Trimming cost V 5 bases and J 4 bases, with 15 bases left between them. From germline, CDR1 is ENHRY and CDR2 SYGVKD. The CDR3 covers 15 residues. CDR3 sequence reads: CAISPNRVGNQPQHF. CDR3 nucleotide sequence: TGTGCCATCAGTCCCAACAGGGTTGGGAATCAGCCCCAGCATTTT.

The chain couples TRBV28 to TRBJ1-1, with 8 bases fitting TRBD1. There are 13 residues in the CDR3. The germline V gene encodes CDR1 MDHEN and CDR2 SYDVKM. Trimming cost V 2 bases and J 7 bases; bases outside gene matches: 3. The CDR3 DNA sequence: TGTGCCAGCAGTTTACAGGGGGCAGATGAAGCTTTCTTT. Translated: CASSLQGADEAFF.

The J gene is TRBJ1-1, the V gene TRBV7-9; D is undetermined. V was cut by 5 bases and J by 5 bases, with 9 bases left in between. Germline lookup yields CDR1 SEHNR and CDR2 FQNEAQ (reference sequence). This CDR3 is 12 amino acids long. CDR3 DNA sequence: TGTGCCAGCAGCAAGTGGGAGACTGAAGCTTTCTTT. Its protein product is CASSKWETEAFF.

This chain joins TRBV2 and TRBJ2-1, with 13 bases fitting TRBD2. Germline V gene sequence: CDR1 SNHLY, CDR2 FYNNEI. CDR3 length: 16 amino acids. V dropped 4 bases and J dropped 6; count of bases not matched to a gene: 6. The CDR3 DNA is TGTGCCAGCAGTGTAACTAGCGGGGGGGCCGGCAATGAGCAGTTCTTC. Residues: CASSVTSGGAGNEQFF.

The CDR3 region has the DNA TGTGCCAGCCGCCGGGGAAGCGAGGAGACCCAGTACTTC. Its protein product is CASRRGSEETQYF. The chain carries TRBV7-9 and TRBJ2-5; weak D call: TRBD2 (5 bases). With 8 bases removed from V and 5 bases from J, the gap between germline ends came to 15 bases. This CDR3 has 13 amino acids. Germline V gene data show CDR1 as SEHNR and CDR2 as FQNEAQ (reference sequence). Filled out from reference TRBV7-9 and TRBJ2-5, the complete variable domain reads DTGVSQNPRHKITKRGQNVTFRCDPISEHNRLYWYRQTLGQGPEFLTYFQNEAQLEKSRLLSDRFSAERPKGSFSTLEIQRTEQGDSAMYLCASRRGSEETQYFGPGTRLLVL.

This clone was seen only once. The rearrangement uses TRBV2 and TRBJ2-7; D remains ambiguous. This CDR3 spans 11 amino acids. Trimming stripped 6 bases from V and 2 bases from J, with 5 bases between. Looked up from germline, CDR1 is SNHLY and CDR2 is FYNNEI. The CDR3 region has the DNA TGTGCCAGCAGACAAGCCTACGAGCAGTACTTC. This gives the protein CASRQAYEQYF.

The chain couples TRBV6-2 or TRBV6-3 to TRBJ2-1; D ambiguous. V lost 2 bases to trimming and J lost 3 bases, with 8 bases between them. This CDR3 has 14 residues. Germline values: CDR1 MNHEY, CDR2 SVGEGT. The CDR3 region is CASSYQSSYNEQFF. The CDR3 DNA follows: TGTGCCAGCAGTTACCAATCTAGCTACAATGAGCAGTTCTTC.

The chain recombines TRBV4-3 with TRBJ2-7; 7 bases fit TRBD2. Germline CDR1 is LGHNA and CDR2 is YSLEER. The V gene end was trimmed by 1 base and the J gene end by 9 bases; junction bases not matched to a gene: 18. This CDR3 comprises 17 residues. Written as DNA, the CDR3 is TGCGCCAGCAGCCAAGGGGCGGGCGGGGGTCCCCTACGAGGGCAGTACTTC. The encoded protein is CASSQGAGGGPLRGQYF.